Listed below are T cell receptor beta chains from one sample, sequenced in a study of neurological immune-mediated disorders. TCRdb used MiXCR to reprocess the 5' RACE reads, holding one entry per CDR3 protein. This sample has fewer than 55,000 distinct CDR3 sequences, with 10% to 15% found just once. The material sequenced was PBMCs. Source of these receptors: a male donor with HTLV-1-associated myelopathy (HAM/TSP). The CDR3 runs from the conserved cysteine through the conserved F or W. The D gene is left open where the match is weak. Part of the rows lack a size; the others show once, few, many or a class for expanded clones.

DNA: TGTGCTAGCAGCTTAGGGACAGGGGAGGATACGCAGTATTTT
CDR3: CASSLGTGEDTQYF
V: TRBV7-7
J: TRBJ2-3
size: .
D: TRBD1

DNA: TGTGCCAGCAGCCAACACAGGGGGCTGGTCTCGAATGAGCAGTTCTTC
CDR3: CASSQHRGLVSNEQFF
V: TRBV3-1
J: TRBJ2-1
size: many
D: TRBD1

DNA: TGTGCCAGCAGTGAAGTCCCCAGCGGGAGCTCCTACGAGCAGTACTTC
CDR3: CASSEVPSGSSYEQYF
V: TRBV25-1
J: TRBJ2-7
size: many
D: TRBD2

DNA: TGCGCCAGCAGCTCCGCCCTGACAGGGGGATTCCAAGAGACCCAGTACTTC
CDR3: CASSSALTGGFQETQYF
V: TRBV5-1
J: TRBJ2-5
size: many
D: TRBD1

DNA: TGCGCCAGCAGCGCCCGGGACTCTGGAAACACCATATATTTT
CDR3: CASSARDSGNTIYF
V: TRBV5-1
J: TRBJ1-3
size: many
D: .

DNA: TGTGCCAGCAGCTTCAGGAGGGGGAATGAGCAGTTCTTC
CDR3: CASSFRRGNEQFF
V: TRBV7-3
J: TRBJ2-1
size: many
D: .

DNA: TGTGCCAGCTCATCCGTAACACAGTTTTTCTTCTCTGGAAACACCATATATTTT
CDR3: CASSSVTQFFFSGNTIYF
V: TRBV11-2
J: TRBJ1-3
size: many
D: .

DNA: TGTGCCAGCAGCCAGGCAGCGGGGAGCTACGAGCAGTACTTC
CDR3: CASSQAAGSYEQYF
V: TRBV3-1
J: TRBJ2-7
size: many
D: TRBD2

DNA: TGTGCCAGCAGATCGTATGACTACACCTTC
CDR3: CASRSYDYTF
V: TRBV28
J: TRBJ1-2
size: .
D: .

DNA: TGTGCCAGCGGTAACTCGGGGCAAAGCACAGATACGCAGTATTTT
CDR3: CASGNSGQSTDTQYF
V: TRBV12-3/TRBV12-4
J: TRBJ2-3
size: .
D: .

DNA: TGCAGTGCTAGGTTGGAAGTGAGGGGAGAAAAACTGTTTTTT
CDR3: CSARLEVRGEKLFF
V: TRBV20-1
J: TRBJ1-4
size: many
D: .

DNA: TGCAGTGCTAGACGGGCACAGGGACTCTACGAGCAGTACTTC
CDR3: CSARRAQGLYEQYF
V: TRBV20-1
J: TRBJ2-7
size: .
D: .

DNA: TGCAGTGTGGAGGGGGACACCTACGAGCAGTACTTC
CDR3: CSVEGDTYEQYF
V: TRBV20-1
J: TRBJ2-7
size: many
D: .